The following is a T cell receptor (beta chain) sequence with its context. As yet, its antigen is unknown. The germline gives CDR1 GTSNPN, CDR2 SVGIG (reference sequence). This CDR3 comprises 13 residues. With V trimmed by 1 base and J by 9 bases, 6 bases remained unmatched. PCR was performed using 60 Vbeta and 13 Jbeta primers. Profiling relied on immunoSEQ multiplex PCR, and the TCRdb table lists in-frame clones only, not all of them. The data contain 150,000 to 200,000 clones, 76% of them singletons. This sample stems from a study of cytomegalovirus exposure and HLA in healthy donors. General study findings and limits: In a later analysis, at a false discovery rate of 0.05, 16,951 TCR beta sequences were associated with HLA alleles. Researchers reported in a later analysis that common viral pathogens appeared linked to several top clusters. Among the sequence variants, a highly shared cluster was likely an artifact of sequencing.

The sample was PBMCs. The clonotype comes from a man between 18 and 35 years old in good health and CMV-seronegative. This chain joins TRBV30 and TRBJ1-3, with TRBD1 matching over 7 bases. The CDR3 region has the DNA TGTGCCTGGAGTGGACAGGGAACGTGCACCATATATTTT. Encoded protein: CAWSGQGTCTIYF.